Included here is one T cell receptor (beta chain) sequence, with context. Antigen unknown. The study ran its PCR with 60 Vbeta and 13 Jbeta primers. As originally analysed: Around 11 million shared chains were among about 80 million unique TCR beta chains counted in a later analysis. Method: immunoSEQ multiplex PCR; TCRdb's copy keeps in-frame clones and lacks some. Clone size and V and J calls were adopted from that table, with D and trimming inferred from the DNA. The sample records around 130,000 clones, roughly 80% being singletons. This sample was taken from a study of cytomegalovirus exposure and HLA in healthy donors. Study-level findings and limits: Cytomegalovirus-associated TCR beta chains were listed, numbering around 150. The number of N-insertions in an Asian-associated ancestry cluster was reportedly below the roughly 620-donor mean in a later analysis.

This clonotype was obtained from a woman in her late teens or twenties in good health and CMV-seronegative. Input material: PBMCs.

DNA of the CDR3: TGTGCCAGTAGTATACATACGGGAGGGAACACCGGGGAGCTGTTTTTT. Its protein is CASSIHTGGNTGELFF. The V and J genes are TRBV19 and TRBJ2-2, with 7 bases aligning to TRBD2. V shed 2 bases, J shed 1 base, and the junction held 4 bases outside the gene matches. The CDR3 spans 16 residues. The V gene's germline CDR1 is LNHDA and CDR2 SQIVND (reference sequence).